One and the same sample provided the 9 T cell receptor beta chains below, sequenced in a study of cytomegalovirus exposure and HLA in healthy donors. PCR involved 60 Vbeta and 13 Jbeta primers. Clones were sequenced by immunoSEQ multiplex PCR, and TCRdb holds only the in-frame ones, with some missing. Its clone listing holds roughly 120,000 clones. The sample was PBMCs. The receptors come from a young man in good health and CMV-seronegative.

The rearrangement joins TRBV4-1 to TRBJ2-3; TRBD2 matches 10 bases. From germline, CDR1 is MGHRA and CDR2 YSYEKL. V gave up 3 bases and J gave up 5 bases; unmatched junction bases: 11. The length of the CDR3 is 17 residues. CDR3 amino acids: CASSHEVLAGSVDTQYF. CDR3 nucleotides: TGCGCCAGCAGCCATGAGGTACTAGCGGGGTCCGTAGATACGCAGTATTTT.

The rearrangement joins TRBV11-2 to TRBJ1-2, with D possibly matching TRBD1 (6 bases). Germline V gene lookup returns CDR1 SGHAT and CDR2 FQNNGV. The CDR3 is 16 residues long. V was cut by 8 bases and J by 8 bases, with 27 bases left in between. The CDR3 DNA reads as TGTGCCAGCTCCAGACCACTCCAGGGGTCCGCGGCGGGCTACACCTTC. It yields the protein CASSRPLQGSAAGYTF.

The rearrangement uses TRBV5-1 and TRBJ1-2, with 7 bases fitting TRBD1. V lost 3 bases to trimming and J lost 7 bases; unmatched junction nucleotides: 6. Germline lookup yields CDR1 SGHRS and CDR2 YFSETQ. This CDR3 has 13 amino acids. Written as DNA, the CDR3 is TGCGCCAGCAGCTACGGGACAGTCCCTGGCTACACCTTC. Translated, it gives CASSYGTVPGYTF.

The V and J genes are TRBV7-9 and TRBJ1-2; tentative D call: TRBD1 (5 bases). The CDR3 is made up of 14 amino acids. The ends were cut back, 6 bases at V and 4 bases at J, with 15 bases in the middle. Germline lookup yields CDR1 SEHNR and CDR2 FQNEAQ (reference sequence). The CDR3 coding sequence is TGTGCCAGCAGTAAAGACGGGGGTCTCTATGGCTACACCTTC. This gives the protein CASSKDGGLYGYTF. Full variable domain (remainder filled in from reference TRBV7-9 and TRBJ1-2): DTGVSQNPRHKITKRGQNVTFRCDPISEHNRLYWYRQTLGQGPEFLTYFQNEAQLEKSRLLSDRFSAERPKGSFSTLEIQRTEQGDSAMYLCASSKDGGLYGYTFGSGTRLTVV.

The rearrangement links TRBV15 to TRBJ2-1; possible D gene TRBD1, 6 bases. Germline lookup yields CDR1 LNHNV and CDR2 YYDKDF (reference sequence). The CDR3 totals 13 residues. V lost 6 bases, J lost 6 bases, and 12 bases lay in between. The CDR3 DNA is TGTGCCACCAGGAGTCTAGGGGGCAATGAGCAGTTCTTC. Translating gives CATRSLGGNEQFF.

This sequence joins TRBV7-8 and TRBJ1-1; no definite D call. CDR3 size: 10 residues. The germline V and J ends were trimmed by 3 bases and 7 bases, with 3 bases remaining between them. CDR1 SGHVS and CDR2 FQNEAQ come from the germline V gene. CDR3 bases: TGTGCCAGCAGCTTGCGTGAAGCTTTCTTT. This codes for CASSLREAFF.

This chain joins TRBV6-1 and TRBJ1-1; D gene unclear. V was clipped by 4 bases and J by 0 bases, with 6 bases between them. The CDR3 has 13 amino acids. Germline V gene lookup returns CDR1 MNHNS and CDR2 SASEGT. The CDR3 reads CASSVVLNTEAFF. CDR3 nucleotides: TGTGCCAGCAGTGTAGTCCTGAACACTGAAGCTTTCTTT.

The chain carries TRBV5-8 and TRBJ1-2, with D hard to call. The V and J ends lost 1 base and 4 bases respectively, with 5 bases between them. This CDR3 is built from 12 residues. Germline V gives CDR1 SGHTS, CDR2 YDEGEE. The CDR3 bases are TGTGCCAGCAGCTTGTCCAGCTATGGCTACACCTTC. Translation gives CASSLSSYGYTF.

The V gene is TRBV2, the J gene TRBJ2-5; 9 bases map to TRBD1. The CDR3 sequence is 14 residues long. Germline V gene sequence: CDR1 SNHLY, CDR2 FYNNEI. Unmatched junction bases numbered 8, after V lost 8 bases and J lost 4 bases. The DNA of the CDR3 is TGTGCCAGCTACAGACAGGGGGTGCGAGAGACCCAGTACTTC. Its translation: CASYRQGVRETQYF.